This note documents a single TCR beta chain sequence. Its antigen is currently unknown. CDR3 length equals 14 residues. The V gene's germline CDR1 is SGDLS and CDR2 YYNGEE. J was trimmed by 1 base and V by 7 bases; bases with no gene match: 2. The data were produced by immunoSEQ multiplex PCR, yet TCRdb's version contains in-frame clones alone and is incomplete. The sample lists about 330,000 clones, 87% seen once, with about 17% in the top ten. These data come from a study of shared clonotypes between healthy human individuals. Overall study context: For every donor, three CD4 naive, three CD4 memory, two CD8 naive and one CD8 memory plates were used. Study-level findings and limits: Across subsets, estimated richness was generally greater for naive than for memory populations.

The chain uses TRBV9 and TRBJ2-3; 11 nucleotides line up with TRBD2. The sequenced material came from memory CD8+ T cells sorted from blood. Documented subset: CD45RO+ cells pooled with CCR7-negative TemRA cells. The TCR was taken from a man aged 18 to 29 in good health. CDR3 protein: CASSTSGGTDTQYF. DNA for the CDR3: TGTGCCAGCTCGACTAGCGGGGGCACAGATACGCAGTATTTT.